Listed below are T cell receptor beta chains from one sample, sequenced in a study of T cell responses to AZD1222 COVID-19 vaccine. Sequencing was performed with immunoSEQ multiplex PCR; in TCRdb, only in-frame clones are kept and a portion is missing. The table lists 100,000 to 150,000 clones, approximately 90% of them singletons. This specimen consisted of peripheral blood, obtained 28 days after the second AZD1222 dose. The receptors shown here come from an adult who received the AZD1222 COVID-19 vaccine. CDR3s include the opening cysteine and the closing phenylalanine or tryptophan. The order of the fields is J gene, clone size, D gene, V gene, CDR3 DNA, CDR3 protein. A D gene is named only where the DNA matches it firmly. Not every row has a clone size; where given, it reads once, few, many or a size class.

TRBJ2-3	once	NA	TRBV9	TGTGCCAGCAGCACTAACCCCGGGGAGGCCGGCACAGATACGCAGTATTTT	CASSTNPGEAGTDTQYF
TRBJ2-4	NA	TRBD1	TRBV2	TGTGCCAGCACTTATGACAGGGGCGGCAAAAACATTCAGTACTTC	CASTYDRGGKNIQYF
TRBJ2-1	NA	NA	TRBV11-3	TGTGCCAGCAGCTTGTCGGGGAGCTCCTACAATGAGCAGTTCTTC	CASSLSGSSYNEQFF
TRBJ2-6	NA	NA	TRBV9	TGTGCCAGCAGCGCAGACAGGTTTTCTGGGGCCAACGTCCTGACTTTC	CASSADRFSGANVLTF
TRBJ1-2	NA	NA	TRBV12-3/TRBV12-4	TGTGCCAGCAGTCTAACAGGGAACGGCTACACCTTC	CASSLTGNGYTF
TRBJ2-3	NA	NA	TRBV24-1	TGTGCCACCAGTGATAAGGGTCGGAGCGGACACTTCACAGATACGCAGTATTTT	CATSDKGRSGHFTDTQYF
TRBJ2-7	NA	NA	TRBV5-1	TGCGCCAGCACCCTCGGCCCCTCTGGCGAGCAGTACTTC	CASTLGPSGEQYF
TRBJ1-1	NA	NA	TRBV4-2	TGTGCCAGCAGCCAATTGGACAGCGCCTCTGAAGCTTTCTTT	CASSQLDSASEAFF
TRBJ2-7	NA	NA	TRBV5-6	TGTGCCAGCAGCCCACTATCAGGGCCCTACGAGCAGTACTTC	CASSPLSGPYEQYF
TRBJ2-7	NA	NA	TRBV10-3	TGTGCCATCAGTCTAGGGGCGGTCAACGAGCAGTACTTC	CAISLGAVNEQYF
TRBJ2-3	NA	TRBD1	TRBV24-1	TGTGCCACCAGTGACCCGAAGGACAGGGAAGATGATACGCAGTATTTT	CATSDPKDREDDTQYF
TRBJ1-3	NA	NA	TRBV6-5	TGTGCCAGCACCAGGACAGCCTACTCTGGAAACACCATATATTTT	CASTRTAYSGNTIYF
TRBJ2-1	NA	TRBD2	TRBV20-1	TGCAGTGCTAGTTGGCGGGAGTTCACCCCCGGGCAGTTCTTC	CSASWREFTPGQFF
TRBJ1-4	NA	TRBD1	TRBV5-1	TGCGCCAGCAGCGTCCGACAGGGAGGCGAAAAACTGTTTTTT	CASSVRQGGEKLFF
TRBJ2-5	NA	NA	TRBV11-1	TGTGCCAGCAGCTCGACGTTTAGCGGTTACCAGTACTTC	CASSSTFSGYQYF
TRBJ1-6	NA	NA	TRBV10-1	TGCGCCAGCAGTGTAAGGAGGAGTCAGCATGGGATCAATAATTCACCCCTCCACTTT	CASSVRRSQHGINNSPLHF
TRBJ2-7	NA	TRBD2	TRBV2	TGTGCCAGCATTCGGACTAGGGAGTACTACGAGCAGTACTTC	CASIRTREYYEQYF
TRBJ2-7	NA	TRBD1	TRBV27	TGTGCCAGCAAGATTTCGGGACAGGGGGCCTGGATCGAGCAGTACTTC	CASKISGQGAWIEQYF
TRBJ2-2	few	NA	TRBV5-1	TGCGCCAGCAGCTTGGGAGATATAGCGGCGAACACCGGGGAGCTGTTTTTT	CASSLGDIAANTGELFF
TRBJ1-1	NA	NA	TRBV19	TGTGCCAGTAGTATTACCCAGGGTGGCACTGAAGCTTTCTTT	CASSITQGGTEAFF
TRBJ2-7	once	NA	TRBV24-1	TGTGCCATTACACAGTCAGGCCGGTACGAGCAGTACTTC	CAITQSGRYEQYF
TRBJ1-4	NA	NA	TRBV6-5	TGTGCCAGTCACAAGAACCCGGCAACTAATGAAAAACTGTTTTTT	CASHKNPATNEKLFF
TRBJ1-2	NA	NA	TRBV28	TGTGCCAGCAGTTTTCCACTCGCGTATGGCTACACCTTC	CASSFPLAYGYTF
TRBJ2-1	few	TRBD2	TRBV25-1	TGTGCCAGCAGCGAACTAAAGCGGGAGCACATCAATGAGCAGTTCTTC	CASSELKREHINEQFF
TRBJ1-4	NA	NA	TRBV28	TGTGCCGCCCTGGCGCAGGGGCCGAATGAAAAACTGTTTTTT	CAALAQGPNEKLFF
TRBJ1-1	NA	TRBD1	TRBV18	TGTGCCAGCTCACCGACAGGGAGTGGGACTGAAGCTTTCTTT	CASSPTGSGTEAFF
TRBJ2-7	NA	TRBD2	TRBV5-1	TGCGCCAGCAGCCCTAGCGGTTCCTACGAGCAGTACTTC	CASSPSGSYEQYF